The TCR beta chain described here comes from a study of cytomegalovirus exposure and HLA in healthy donors. Background on the study: The 100 million to 140 million unique TCR beta sequences, from 150 million to 200 million T cells, were found by an earlier analysis. General observations from the study: Roughly uniform sequencing depth across donors was assumed, possibly incorrectly. Earlier findings revealed that most TCR beta V segments proved productive either about 90% or about 30% of the time.

PCR was performed using 60 Vbeta and 13 Jbeta primers. Method: immunoSEQ multiplex PCR; TCRdb's copy keeps in-frame clones and lacks some. The repertoire holds about 150,000 clones, with about 68% as singletons. Worth noting for this clone: Its antigen is as yet unknown.

Donors were nominally healthy when sampled, though unrecorded immune exposures were likely. The length of the CDR3 is 15 residues. J lost 5 bases, V lost 4 bases, and 8 bases had no gene match. Germline V gene sequence: CDR1 MNHNY, CDR2 SVGAGI (reference sequence). The receptor comes from a man under 40 in good health and CMV-seronegative. The rearrangement joins TRBV6-6 to TRBJ2-5; TRBD2 matches 9 bases. The sequenced sample was PBMCs. The CDR3 spells CASSLGAGGMETQYF. As DNA, the CDR3 is TGTGCCAGCAGTTTAGGCGCGGGGGGGATGGAGACCCAGTACTTC.